These T cell receptor beta chains were read from a single sample in a study of blood T cells in healthy people across ages. From the 5' RACE reads, TCRdb called clonotypes with MiXCR, one entry per CDR3 protein. The sample has about 1.4 million distinct CDR3 sequences, approximately 59% seen once; the top ten hold over 5%. Source material: blood. The receptors stem from a man aged 18 to 30 in good health. Each CDR3 is given with its conserved first and last residue. A D gene is named only where the DNA matches it firmly. Not every row has a clone size; where given, it reads once, few, many or a size class.

size	D	V	J	CDR3	DNA
-	-	TRBV28	TRBJ2-1	CASKTSGPYYNEQFF	TGTGCCAGCAAGACCAGCGGGCCGTACTACAATGAGCAGTTCTTC
few	-	TRBV29-1	TRBJ2-1	CSVGSGVGGEQFF	TGCAGCGTTGGTTCCGGTGTTGGGGGTGAGCAGTTCTTC
-	TRBD1	TRBV5-1	TRBJ1-3	CASSLMAARGLGNTIYF	TGCGCCAGCAGCTTGATGGCGGCCAGGGGGCTTGGAAACACCATATATTTT
-	-	TRBV3-1	TRBJ2-7	CASSQDFSFPYEQYF	TGTGCCAGCAGCCAAGATTTCAGTTTCCCCTACGAGCAGTACTTC
-	TRBD1	TRBV7-2	TRBJ1-2	CASSPGGSDYGYTF	TGTGCCAGCAGCCCAGGGGGGAGTGACTATGGCTACACCTTC
-	TRBD1	TRBV5-1	TRBJ2-2	CASSPMGQTGELFF	TGCGCCAGCAGCCCCATGGGACAGACCGGGGAGCTGTTTTTT
few	-	TRBV29-1	TRBJ2-1	CSASDSYNEQFF	TGCAGCGCCTCGGACAGTTACAATGAGCAGTTCTTC
few	-	TRBV4-3	TRBJ2-2	CASSQDGGVGELFF	TGCGCCAGCAGCCAAGACGGTGGGGTTGGGGAGCTGTTTTTT
-	TRBD1	TRBV7-9	TRBJ2-3	CASSLGTAAGTDTQYF	TGTGCCAGCAGCCTAGGGACAGCTGCCGGCACAGATACGCAGTATTTT
-	TRBD2	TRBV27	TRBJ2-2	CASSPYPGTSGGNGELFF	TGTGCCAGCAGTCCATACCCCGGGACTAGCGGGGGGAATGGGGAGCTGTTTTTT
-	-	TRBV10-3	TRBJ2-7	CAISDPTRYYEQYF	TGTGCCATCAGTGACCCGACAAGGTACTACGAGCAGTACTTC
-	-	TRBV29-1	TRBJ2-7	CSVGQGKYEQYF	TGCAGCGTTGGGCAGGGAAAGTACGAGCAGTACTTC
-	TRBD1	TRBV7-9	TRBJ1-1	CASSMPSGGTGGTEAFF	TGTGCCAGCAGCATGCCGAGTGGTGGGACAGGGGGGACTGAAGCTTTCTTT
few	TRBD2	TRBV4-2	TRBJ2-3	CASSQDERGTDTQYF	TGTGCCAGCAGCCAAGACGAGCGGGGGACGGATACGCAGTATTTT
-	TRBD1	TRBV7-2	TRBJ1-5	CASSLDAGGGYSNQPQHF	TGTGCCAGCAGCTTAGATGCAGGGGGCGGTTATAGCAATCAGCCCCAGCATTTT
-	-	TRBV7-2	TRBJ2-7	CASSSRRGTDFRDEQYF	TGTGCCAGCAGCTCACGGAGGGGGACTGACTTTAGGGACGAGCAGTACTTC
few	-	TRBV12-3/TRBV12-4	TRBJ2-7	CASISPSSYNEQYF	TGTGCCAGCATATCTCCAAGCTCCTACAATGAGCAGTACTTC
-	TRBD1	TRBV4-1	TRBJ1-4	CASSQDRTGGVIPEKLFF	TGCGCCAGCAGCCAAGATCGGACAGGGGGCGTGATTCCTGAAAAACTGTTTTTT
-	-	TRBV20-1	TRBJ1-1	CSAQQTEVTEAFF	TGCAGTGCTCAACAGACAGAAGTCACTGAAGCTTTCTTT
-	TRBD1	TRBV3-1	TRBJ1-2	CASSQLGQEGTNYGYTF	TGTGCCAGCAGCCAACTTGGACAGGAGGGGACTAACTATGGCTACACCTTC
few	-	TRBV9	TRBJ2-7	CASSAVSGTYYEQYF	TGTGCCAGCAGCGCCGTATCAGGGACCTACTACGAGCAGTACTTC